The clone carrying this T cell receptor beta chain was detected only once. The sample originates from a study of T cell responses to AZD1222 COVID-19 vaccine. Sequenced by immunoSEQ multiplex PCR; TCRdb stores in-frame clones only, minus some. Counted here are about 130,000 clones, 92% occurring once; the ten biggest clones make up 1.5% to 2%. The CDR3 runs to 13 residues. CDR1 and CDR2 from the germline V gene are KGHSH and LQKENI. V shed 5 bases and J shed 3 bases, with 8 bases lying between them. This sample comprised peripheral blood, obtained on day 0 of AZD1222 vaccination. The J gene is TRBJ1-3, the V gene TRBV18; weak D call: TRBD1 (5 bases). The sequence derives from an adult in good health. DNA of the CDR3: TGTGCCAGCTCAGGGGCGTTTGGAAACACCATATATTTT. As protein: CASSGAFGNTIYF. Supplemented by reference TRBV18 and TRBJ1-3, the full variable domain reads NAGVMQNPRHLVRRRGQEARLRCSPMKGHSHVYWYRQLPEEGLKFMVYLQKENIIDESGMPKERFSAEFPKEGPSILRIQQVVRGDSAAYFCASSGAFGNTIYFGEGSWLTVV.